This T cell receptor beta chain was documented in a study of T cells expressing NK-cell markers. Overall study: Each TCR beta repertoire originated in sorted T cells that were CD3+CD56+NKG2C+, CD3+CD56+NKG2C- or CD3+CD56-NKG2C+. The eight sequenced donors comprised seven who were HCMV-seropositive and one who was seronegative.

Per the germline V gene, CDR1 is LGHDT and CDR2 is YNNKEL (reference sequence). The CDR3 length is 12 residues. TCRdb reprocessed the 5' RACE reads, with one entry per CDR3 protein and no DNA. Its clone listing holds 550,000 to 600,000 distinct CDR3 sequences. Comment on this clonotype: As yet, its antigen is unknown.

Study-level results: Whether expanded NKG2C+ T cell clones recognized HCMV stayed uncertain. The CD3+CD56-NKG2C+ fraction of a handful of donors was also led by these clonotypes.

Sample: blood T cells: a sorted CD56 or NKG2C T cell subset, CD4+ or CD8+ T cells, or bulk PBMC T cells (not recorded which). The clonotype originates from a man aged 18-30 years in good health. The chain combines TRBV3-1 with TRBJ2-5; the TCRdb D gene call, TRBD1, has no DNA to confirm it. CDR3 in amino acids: CASVGAVETQYF.